The rows below give T cell receptor beta chains drawn from one sample of a study of T cells after yellow fever vaccination. TCRdb re-analysed the 5' RACE reads in MiXCR, keeping a single row per CDR3 protein. The sample includes about 300,000 distinct CDR3 sequences, roughly 9% of them seen just once. The sample consisted of CD4+ T cells sorted from PBMCs, taken 5 days after the yellow fever booster vaccination. The receptors derive from a man younger than 35 who received the YFV17D yellow fever vaccine. CDR3s include the opening cysteine and the closing phenylalanine or tryptophan. D genes are given only for firm matches. The size entry is marked missing in some rows and otherwise reads once, few, many or a size class.

d_call	v_call	clone_size	j_call	cdr3_nt	cdr3_aa
TRBD2	TRBV11-2	few	TRBJ2-1	TGTGCCAGCAGCATCGGGACTAGCAGCGGCAATGAGCAGTTCTTC	CASSIGTSSGNEQFF
TRBD2	TRBV9	-	TRBJ2-1	TGTGCCAGCAGCCATGCGGGACTAGCGGGGGGTAGCTCCTACAATGAGCAGTTCTTC	CASSHAGLAGGSSYNEQFF
-	TRBV5-1	few	TRBJ1-3	TGCGCCAGCAGCATGAATCAACAGCTTTCTGGAAACACCATATATTTT	CASSMNQQLSGNTIYF
TRBD2	TRBV18	few	TRBJ2-2	TGTGCCAGCTCACCGAAAACGCCGACTAGCGGGGGTCCCGGGGAGCTGTTTTTT	CASSPKTPTSGGPGELFF
-	TRBV5-1	many	TRBJ2-2	TGCGCCAGCAGCCCGGGGGCCCATGCGAACACCGGGGAGCTGTTTTTT	CASSPGAHANTGELFF
-	TRBV5-1	-	TRBJ1-3	TGCGCCAGCAGTCTCGGCAGGCGAGTGGCTGGAAACACCATATATTTT	CASSLGRRVAGNTIYF
TRBD2	TRBV3-1	few	TRBJ2-5	TGTGCCAGCAGCAAACTAGCGGGGAAAGAGACCCAGTACTTC	CASSKLAGKETQYF
-	TRBV18	-	TRBJ2-1	TGTGCCAGCTCACCACCGTCGGGTTCCGGTGAGCAGTTCTTC	CASSPPSGSGEQFF
-	TRBV20-1	-	TRBJ1-1	TGCAGTGCACAGAACAGGGAGGGGTACACTGAAGCTTTCTTT	CSAQNREGYTEAFF
-	TRBV7-9	few	TRBJ2-5	TGTGCCGCCAGGGAGGCGGGCAAAGAGACCCAGTACTTC	CAAREAGKETQYF
-	TRBV12-3/TRBV12-4	-	TRBJ2-3	TGTGCCAGCATATTGGGGCAGGACGCAGATACGCAGTATTTT	CASILGQDADTQYF
-	TRBV12-3/TRBV12-4	few	TRBJ2-5	TGTGCCAGCAGCCGGGACGTCGGAGAGACCCAGTACTTC	CASSRDVGETQYF
TRBD2	TRBV3-1	-	TRBJ2-3	TGTGCCAGCAGCCAAGATCCCCGCACGGGGGGGCCAGATACGCAGTATTTT	CASSQDPRTGGPDTQYF
TRBD2	TRBV25-1	-	TRBJ2-3	TGTGCCAGCAAACGTAGCGGGGAAAACCACTGGCAGTATTTT	CASKRSGENHWQYF
-	TRBV27	-	TRBJ1-1	TGTGCCAGCAGCCCAGACAAGGGTAGCCTGATGAACACTGAAGCTTTCTTT	CASSPDKGSLMNTEAFF
-	TRBV12-3/TRBV12-4	few	TRBJ2-3	TGTGCCAGCAGTTCCGACTCGTCCCCGGATACGCAGTATTTT	CASSSDSSPDTQYF
TRBD1	TRBV7-2	few	TRBJ1-2	TGTGCCAGCAGCTCGTACAGGGGCGACTATGGCTACACCTTC	CASSSYRGDYGYTF
-	TRBV18	-	TRBJ2-1	TGTGCCAGCTCTTCGGACAGCTACAATGAGCAGTTCTTC	CASSSDSYNEQFF
-	TRBV12-3/TRBV12-4	-	TRBJ1-5	TGTGCCAGCGGACGACCACATAATCAGCCCCAGCATTTT	CASGRPHNQPQHF
-	TRBV7-9	few	TRBJ1-6	TGTGCCAGCAGCTTGATTCCAGCATCACCCCTCCACTTT	CASSLIPASPLHF
TRBD1	TRBV29-1	many	TRBJ2-5	TGCAGCGTGACTGTGTTACAGGGGGTCAAGACCCAGTACTTC	CSVTVLQGVKTQYF
TRBD1	TRBV18	-	TRBJ1-6	TGTGCCAGCTCACCAAGCAGGGGGGGAAATTCACCCCTCCACTTT	CASSPSRGGNSPLHF
TRBD1	TRBV18	many	TRBJ2-7	TGTGCCAGCTCCCCGTCGGGACAGGGTCTCTACGAGCAGTACTTC	CASSPSGQGLYEQYF
-	TRBV5-6	many	TRBJ2-3	TGTGCCAGCAGCTTGGCCAATTCAGATACGCAGTATTTT	CASSLANSDTQYF
-	TRBV6-4	-	TRBJ2-3	TGTGCCAGCAGTGACAAGAACACAGATACGCAGTATTTT	CASSDKNTDTQYF
TRBD1	TRBV5-4	few	TRBJ1-2	TGTGCCAGCAGCTGGACAGGGCCTTTTGGCTACACCTTC	CASSWTGPFGYTF
-	TRBV18	-	TRBJ1-5	TGTGCCAGCTCACCCCAGGGTCCGGGAGTCAATCAGCCCCAGCATTTT	CASSPQGPGVNQPQHF
TRBD1	TRBV10-3	few	TRBJ1-4	TGTGCCATCAGTGATACGGACAGGATTAATGAAAAACTGTTTTTT	CAISDTDRINEKLFF
TRBD2	TRBV11-2	-	TRBJ2-3	TGTGCCAGCAACGTATGGGACGGGGGGGCAGATACGCAGTATTTT	CASNVWDGGADTQYF
-	TRBV5-4	many	TRBJ2-6	TGTGCCAGCAGCTTGCTGAGCTCTGGGGCCAACGTCCTGACTTTC	CASSLLSSGANVLTF
-	TRBV9	few	TRBJ2-5	TGTGCCAGCAGCGAACGACCGGGGCAAGAGACCCAGTACTTC	CASSERPGQETQYF
TRBD1	TRBV7-9	-	TRBJ2-5	TGTGCCAGCAGCCCGGCCGTCCGGGACAGGGTGGAGACCCAGTACTTC	CASSPAVRDRVETQYF
TRBD2	TRBV10-3	few	TRBJ2-1	TGTGCCATCAGTGCTAGCGGGGCATACAATGAGCAGTTCTTC	CAISASGAYNEQFF
-	TRBV11-2	many	TRBJ1-1	TGTGCCAGCAGCTTAGGGTTTCAGAGAGAGGCTGAAGCTTTCTTT	CASSLGFQREAEAFF
-	TRBV5-6	-	TRBJ2-3	TGTGCCAGCAGCTTGGTGTCAGTAGGCACAGATACGCAGTATTTT	CASSLVSVGTDTQYF
-	TRBV5-1	-	TRBJ2-5	TGCGCCAGCACGATCGGGACCGCAAAAGAGACCCAGTACTTC	CASTIGTAKETQYF
-	TRBV5-1	-	TRBJ2-1	TGCGCCAGCAGCTTGGGTCCCCTGGACGGAGCCTACAATGAGCAGTTCTTC	CASSLGPLDGAYNEQFF
-	TRBV7-2	few	TRBJ1-2	TGTGCCAGCAGCCCCCGGCGGGAAGCTAACTATGGCTACACCTTC	CASSPRREANYGYTF
-	TRBV27	many	TRBJ1-6	TGTGCCAGCAGCCGATTCGGGGAGGCGAATAATTCACCCCTCCACTTT	CASSRFGEANNSPLHF
TRBD1	TRBV28	few	TRBJ1-4	TGTGCCAGCAGTTCTCCCGGGACAGGGGGCGAAAAACTGTTTTTT	CASSSPGTGGEKLFF
TRBD2	TRBV6-2/TRBV6-3	-	TRBJ2-3	TGTGCCAGCAGTTACGAAGCGGGGGGATTCAGGAATACGCAGTATTTT	CASSYEAGGFRNTQYF
-	TRBV18	many	TRBJ2-3	TGTGCCAGCTCACCCCGGCAGGGGTTGAATACGCAGTATTTT	CASSPRQGLNTQYF
-	TRBV4-1	many	TRBJ2-3	TGCGCCAGCAGCCGCCAAGAGGGGAATACGCAGTATTTT	CASSRQEGNTQYF
-	TRBV5-1	-	TRBJ2-7	TGCGCCAGCAGCTGGATGCCGGGACCCAGGGCTAACGAGCAGTACTTC	CASSWMPGPRANEQYF
TRBD1	TRBV7-9	-	TRBJ1-1	TGTGCCAGCAGCCCCGGGACAGCGGCGTTCTTT	CASSPGTAAFF
TRBD1	TRBV5-1	few	TRBJ1-2	TGCGCCAGCAGCTTGGTCCCAGGGGGCCAAGGTAACTATGGCTACACCTTC	CASSLVPGGQGNYGYTF
TRBD2	TRBV20-1	-	TRBJ2-3	TGCAGTGCTAGAGAAGCGGGGGGGATGCCAGATACGCAGTATTTT	CSAREAGGMPDTQYF
TRBD1	TRBV20-1	many	TRBJ2-3	TGCAGTGCAGAAAGGGGGCTTGGCACAGATACGCAGTATTTT	CSAERGLGTDTQYF